This T cell receptor beta chain appears in the sequencing data of a study of glioma-infiltrating T cells. In the study overall: Glioblastomas were WHO grade IV, sampled at first diagnosis; low-grade were grade II. Target coverage was roughly 4- to 11-fold for some 1 million blood T cells. Broader study findings: Above-expected tissue-blood divergence occurred in all gliomas, most in low-grade ones.

Using RNA template, CDR3s of TCR alpha and beta were amplified with iRepertoire arm-PCR. One-step reverse transcription and amplification started from approximately 100-400 ng of tissue mRNA or PBMC total RNA. TCRdb fed the multiplex PCR reads into MiXCR, producing one record per CDR3 protein. The sample has a few hundred thousand distinct CDR3 sequences; more than 35% are singletons. The CDR3 totals 16 residues. Germline CDR1 is MNHEY and CDR2 is SVGEGT. The ends were cut back, 6 bases at V and 3 bases at J, with 18 bases in the middle. This clonotype was recorded many times. The antigen is undetermined.

Sequencing was carried out using glioma tissue, nonneoplastic brain tissue, or PBMCs (not recorded which). The receptor was derived from a human donor with low-grade glioma or glioblastoma, undergoing nonglioma brain surgery, or in good health (not recorded which). This chain links TRBV6-2 or TRBV6-3 with TRBJ2-1; D not resolved. CDR3 sequence: CASRHLTGPNYNEQFF. The CDR3 bases are TGTGCCAGCAGGCACCTTACCGGGCCGAACTACAATGAGCAGTTCTTC.